This TCR beta chain is from a study of T cell responses to AZD1222 COVID-19 vaccine. Study-level background: Second doses at about 4 or about 12 weeks were pooled.

Per the germline V gene, CDR1 is SGHAT and CDR2 is FQNNGV. The CDR3 length is 12 residues. Trimming shortened V by 5 bases and J by 4 bases, and 9 bases separated the two germline ends. Generated by immunoSEQ multiplex PCR, the TCRdb table keeps only in-frame clones and is missing some. The sample has some 140,000 clones; about 91% are singletons. This sequence originates from an adult in good health. This rearrangement joins TRBV11-2 to TRBJ2-7; no clear D gene. The specimen was peripheral blood, collected on day 0 of AZD1222 vaccination. The CDR3 region is CASSAWIYEQYF. The CDR3 DNA reads TGTGCCAGCAGCGCCTGGATATACGAGCAGTACTTC.